The entry below describes one TCR beta chain. CDR1 is WSHSY, CDR2 SAAADI, per germline. With 7 bases clipped from V and 5 bases from J, the junction kept 5 bases outside the gene matches. The CDR3 contains 14 residues. These data are taken from a study of cytomegalovirus exposure and HLA in healthy donors. Both 60 Vbeta primers and 13 Jbeta primers went into the PCR. Assay used: immunoSEQ multiplex PCR; TCRdb lists only in-frame clones, some missing. This repertoire shows more than 150,000 clones, 65% to 85% found once; its top ten account for roughly 1.4%. This sequence joins TRBV10-2 and TRBJ2-2; 9 nucleotides agree with TRBD1. What was sequenced was PBMCs. The sequence was collected from a girl aged 5-17 years in good health and CMV-seropositive. The CDR3 region has the DNA TGCGCCAGCACCAGGACAGGGGAGACCGGGGAGCTGTTTTTT. Translated: CASTRTGETGELFF.